One sample yielded the 27 T cell receptor beta chains listed below, sequenced in a study of shared clonotypes between healthy human individuals. Here immunoSEQ multiplex PCR was the method, and the copy in TCRdb shows in-frame clones only, minus some. In the table there are about 1 million clones, about 75% of which are singletons. Sequenced input: memory CD4+ T cells sorted from blood. Subset of the sample: CD45RA-negative fraction. These receptor sequences come from a man aged 18 to 35 in good health.

This clone was observed once. CDR3 in DNA: TGTGCCAGCTCACCCCGACAACTTCGGACTAGCCCGTACGAGCAGTACTTC. Translating it yields CASSPRQLRTSPYEQYF. The rearrangement links TRBV18 to TRBJ2-7; 8 positions agree with TRBD2. Germline loops: CDR1 KGHSH, CDR2 LQKENI. The CDR3 length is 17 residues. V lost 3 bases, J lost 4 bases, and 14 bases stayed unmatched.

This chain uses TRBV29-1 with TRBJ1-4; D call uncertain. Trimming pared 4 bases from V and 5 bases from J, leaving 8 bases between. There are 12 residues in the CDR3. Germline V lookup: CDR1 SQVTM, CDR2 ANQGSEA. CDR3 region: CSVAEPNEKLFF. As DNA, the CDR3 is TGCAGCGTTGCCGAGCCGAATGAAAAACTGTTTTTT.

The V call is TRBV28, the J call TRBJ1-6; 7 nucleotides line up with TRBD1. Losses at the gene ends were 6 bases for V and 4 bases for J; bases not matched to a gene: 6. CDR1 and CDR2 from the germline V gene are MDHEN and SYDVKM. The CDR3 spans 15 residues. The CDR3 loop reads CASRIQGTYNSPLHF. The CDR3 region has the DNA TGTGCCAGCAGGATACAGGGGACATATAATTCACCCCTCCACTTT. Drawing the rest from reference TRBV28 and TRBJ1-6, the complete variable domain is DVKVTQSSRYLVKRTGEKVFLECVQDMDHENMFWYRQDPGLGLRLIYFSYDVKMKEKGDIPEGYSVSREKKERFSLILESASTNQTSMYLCASRIQGTYNSPLHFGNGTRLTVT.

The chain joins TRBV11-1 to TRBJ2-3; D is perhaps TRBD1 or TRBD2 (5 bases each). Deletions cut 6 bases from V and 2 bases from J, with 9 bases between. The germline V gene has CDR1 SGHAT and CDR2 FQDESV (reference sequence). CDR3 length: 13 residues. CDR3 sequence reads: CASSMGTTDTQYF. The CDR3 DNA follows: TGTGCCAGCAGTATGGGGACCACAGATACGCAGTATTTT. Looking up the rest from reference TRBV11-1 and TRBJ2-3 gives the full variable domain: EAEVAQSPRYKITEKSQAVAFWCDPISGHATLYWYRQILGQGPELLVQFQDESVVDDSQLPKDRFSAERLKGVDSTLKIQPAELGDSAMYLCASSMGTTDTQYFGPGTRLTVL.

In its sample, this clone was seen a few times. The gene calls are TRBV6-5 and TRBJ2-3; 8 bases agree with TRBD2. The germline CDR1 and CDR2 sequences are MNHEY and SVGAGI. There are 15 residues in the CDR3. With V trimmed by 4 bases and J by 1 base, 4 bases remained unmatched. CDR3 in DNA: TGTGCCAGCAGTTCTCCTAGCGGGCGCACAGATACGCAGTATTTT. Translated: CASSSPSGRTDTQYF.

The V and J genes are TRBV6-1 and TRBJ1-2; 8 nucleotides agree with TRBD1. V gave up 2 bases and J gave up 8 bases; unmatched junction bases: 4. Per germline, CDR1 MNHNS and CDR2 SASEGT. The CDR3 has 13 amino acids. The CDR3 region has the DNA TGTGCCAGCAGTGAACAGGGGGCGGAGGGCTACACCTTC. Translating it yields CASSEQGAEGYTF.

The chain employs TRBV2 and TRBJ1-4, with D possibly TRBD1 on 6 matching bases. The CDR3 length is 14 residues. The ends were cut back, 6 bases at V and 6 bases at J, with 14 bases in the middle. Per the germline V gene, CDR1 is SNHLY and CDR2 is FYNNEI. CDR3: CASRIGGAYEKLFF. In DNA form, the CDR3 reads TGTGCCAGCAGAATAGGGGGGGCTTATGAAAAACTGTTTTTT.

The chain combines TRBV10-3 with TRBJ2-3; 9 nucleotides align to TRBD2. Germline V gene data show CDR1 as ENHRY and CDR2 as SYGVKD. The CDR3 extends over 14 amino acids. V lost 10 bases, J lost 4 bases, and 9 bases stayed unmatched. CDR3 in DNA: TGTGCCACCCTTGAGGGACTAGCTGCAGATACGCAGTATTTT. It yields the protein CATLEGLAADTQYF.

This rearrangement joins TRBV5-1 to TRBJ2-5; D is ambiguous. Per germline, CDR1 SGHRS and CDR2 YFSETQ. V lost 0 bases and J lost 0, with 9 bases in between. The CDR3 is 15 residues long. The CDR3: CASSLAGAYQETQYF. The CDR3, as DNA: TGCGCCAGCAGCTTGGCCGGAGCGTACCAAGAGACCCAGTACTTC.

V is TRBV5-1 and J is TRBJ2-3, with 15 bases fitting TRBD2. The J segment lost 4 bases and the V segment lost 4 bases, leaving 4 bases of the junction unmatched. Germline CDR1 SGHRS, CDR2 YFSETQ. The CDR3 covers 16 residues. The CDR3 nucleotides read TGCGCCAGCAGCCCGGGACTAGCGGGGGGCTCAGATACGCAGTATTTT. Protein product: CASSPGLAGGSDTQYF.

The rearrangement joins TRBV28 to TRBJ1-6, with D possibly matching TRBD1 (5 bases). The CDR3 consists of 16 residues. The ends were cut back, 6 bases at V and 2 bases at J, with 14 bases in the middle. The germline V gene has CDR1 MDHEN and CDR2 SYDVKM. This CDR3 reads CASSPGGAAYNSPLHF. The DNA of the CDR3 is TGTGCCAGCAGCCCCGGAGGGGCGGCCTATAATTCACCCCTCCACTTT.

This clone turned up a few times. This chain links TRBV18 with TRBJ1-6; a weak D match, TRBD1 (5 bases). The CDR3 consists of 15 residues. Germline V gene sequence: CDR1 KGHSH, CDR2 LQKENI. The V end lost 4 bases, the J end lost 6 bases, and 13 bases lay between the germline ends. The CDR3 sequence: CASSRDSPLNSPLHF. The CDR3 region has the DNA TGTGCCAGCTCACGCGACAGCCCTCTTAATTCACCCCTCCACTTT.

This clone was seen once. The chain combines TRBV30 with TRBJ1-6; weak D call: TRBD1 (5 bases). The V gene's germline CDR1 is GTSNPN and CDR2 SVGIG (reference sequence). The V end was cut by 3 bases, the J end by 8 bases, with 17 bases between. The CDR3 is made up of 15 amino acids. DNA of the CDR3: TGTGCCTGGAGCAAAAACCGGGGGGGGGATTCACCCCTCCACTTT. Protein: CAWSKNRGGDSPLHF. Based on the CDR3 plus reference TRBV30 and TRBJ1-6, the full variable domain is SQTIHQWPATLVQPVGSPLSLECTVEGTSNPNLYWYRQAAGRGLQLLFYSVGIGQISSEVPQNLSASRPQDRQFILSSKKLLLSDSGFYLCAWSKNRGGDSPLHFGNGTRLTVT.

The chain joins TRBV29-1 to TRBJ1-5; weak D call: TRBD1 (5 bases). This CDR3 is built from 15 residues. V dropped 4 bases and J dropped 4 bases, with 17 bases sitting between them. From germline, CDR1 is SQVTM and CDR2 ANQGSEA. The CDR3 loop is CSVAELIGVNQPQHF. CDR3 bases: TGCAGCGTTGCGGAGCTTATAGGGGTAAATCAGCCCCAGCATTTT.

The V and J genes are TRBV5-4 and TRBJ1-3; D is unclear. This CDR3 region has 14 residues. Germline lookup yields CDR1 SGHNT and CDR2 YYREEE (reference sequence). Trimming took off 1 base at V and 9 bases at J, with 14 bases between the two ends. In DNA form, the CDR3 reads TGTGCCAGCAGCTTGAGGCAGGACCGAAGCACCATATATTTT. Translating gives CASSLRQDRSTIYF.

This clone showed up just a few times. This chain links TRBV5-4 with TRBJ1-3, with D possibly being TRBD1 (5 bases). Per germline, CDR1 SGHNT and CDR2 YYREEE (reference sequence). The CDR3 runs 15 residues. With 5 bases removed from V and 0 bases from J, the gap between germline ends came to 12 bases. This CDR3 reads CASSLDSRSGNTIYF. Written as DNA, the CDR3 is TGTGCCAGCAGTCTCGACAGCCGCTCTGGAAACACCATATATTTT.

The J gene is TRBJ2-6, the V gene TRBV7-2; D might be TRBD2 (5 bases). The CDR3 totals 18 residues. Trimming removed 5 bases from V and 0 bases from J, with 17 bases in between. Germline loops: CDR1 SGHTA, CDR2 FQGNSA. The CDR3 protein is CASSKQRVSGSGANVLTF. The CDR3 DNA sequence: TGTGCCAGCAGCAAACAGAGGGTGTCGGGCTCTGGGGCCAACGTCCTGACTTTC.

This chain uses TRBV5-1 with TRBJ2-7; 10 nucleotides agree with TRBD1. The CDR3 runs 15 residues. The V gene's germline CDR1 is SGHRS and CDR2 YFSETQ. V shed 4 bases and J 7 bases; nucleotides not matched to a gene: 11. In DNA form, the CDR3 reads TGCGCCAGCAGCGCCAGGACAGGGGGAAGGGAAGAGCAGTACTTC. Translated, it gives CASSARTGGREEQYF.

The V gene is TRBV7-8, the J gene TRBJ2-7, with a weak D call TRBD1 (5 bases). CDR1 SGHVS and CDR2 FQNEAQ come from the germline V gene. V was clipped by 1 base and J by 2 bases, with 12 bases between them. CDR3 length: 15 amino acids. The CDR3 bases are TGTGCCAGCAGCTTAGGGGGCGAGCGAGCCTACGAGCAGTACTTC. It specifies CASSLGGERAYEQYF.

This clone was counted a few times. The J gene is TRBJ1-1, the V gene TRBV2; 8 positions agree with TRBD1. Germline V gene sequence: CDR1 SNHLY, CDR2 FYNNEI. CDR3 size: 17 residues. The trim removed 4 bases at V and 0 bases at J, leaving 10 bases unmatched. CDR3 in amino acids: CASSAGQASRVNTEAFF. In DNA form, the CDR3 reads TGTGCCAGCAGTGCGGGACAGGCCTCGAGGGTGAACACTGAAGCTTTCTTT.

This sequence joins TRBV2 and TRBJ1-1; 9 bases match TRBD1. V dropped 8 bases and J dropped 7; count of bases not matched to a gene: 5. Germline V gives CDR1 SNHLY, CDR2 FYNNEI. The CDR3 loop spans 12 amino acids. CDR3 loop: CASSGQGFEAFF. CDR3 DNA sequence: TGTGCCAGCTCGGGACAGGGCTTTGAAGCTTTCTTT. The full variable domain, in which reference TRBV2 and TRBJ1-1 provide the parts outside the CDR3, is EPEVTQTPSHQVTQMGQEVILRCVPISNHLYFYWYRQILGQKVEFLVSFYNNEISEKSEIFDDQFSVERPDGSNFTLKIRSTKLEDSAMYFCASSGQGFEAFFGQGTRLTVV.

Here the CDR3 DNA reads TGTGCCAGCAGCTGGGGACTAGTTGTAGAGACCCAGTACTTC. As protein: CASSWGLVVETQYF. V is TRBV7-2 and J is TRBJ2-5, with 8 bases lining up with TRBD2. The V segment lost 4 bases and the J segment 4 bases; nucleotides outside the gene matches: 5. The CDR3 totals 14 residues. CDR1 is SGHTA and CDR2 is FQGNSA in the germline V gene.

The chain uses TRBV10-3 and TRBJ2-6; D not certain. V was cut by 10 bases and J by 1 base, with 11 bases left in between. From germline, CDR1 is ENHRY and CDR2 SYGVKD. CDR3 size: 14 residues. The CDR3 reads CASNLGSGANVLTF. The CDR3 region has the DNA TGTGCCAGTAACCTGGGATCTGGGGCCAACGTCCTGACTTTC.

The genes are TRBV11-2 and TRBJ1-1; D is uncertain. V lost 8 bases and J lost 5, with 12 bases in between. Germline V CDR1 and CDR2: SGHAT, FQNNGV. This CDR3 region has 12 residues. The CDR3 coding sequence is TGTGCCAGCTCGGTTTCATTAACTGAAGCTTTCTTT. Protein sequence: CASSVSLTEAFF.

This chain connects TRBV28 to TRBJ1-5, with 7 bases matching TRBD1. The CDR3 has 15 amino acids. Germline V CDR1 and CDR2: MDHEN, SYDVKM. V shed 4 bases, J shed 3 bases, and the junction held 6 bases outside the gene matches. The CDR3: CASSSDRVVNQPQHF. DNA of the CDR3: TGTGCCAGCAGTTCCGACAGGGTTGTCAATCAGCCCCAGCATTTT.

This clone was seen once. The V and J genes are TRBV29-1 and TRBJ2-7, with 7 nucleotides matching TRBD1. The CDR3 runs 15 residues. Trimming removed 4 bases from V and 2 bases from J; junction bases left unmatched: 11. The V gene's germline CDR1 is SQVTM and CDR2 ANQGSEA. For the CDR3, the DNA is TGCAGCGTTGGGGGACCGACAGGGAGACCCTACGAGCAGTACTTC. It encodes CSVGGPTGRPYEQYF.

Turning to this clone: Different DNA sequences within this sample yield the same CDR3. The rearrangement links TRBV7-2 to TRBJ2-3; no firm D call. There are 12 residues in the CDR3. Trimming removed 0 bases from V and 6 bases from J, with 4 bases in between. The germline gives CDR1 SGHTA, CDR2 FQGNSA. The CDR3 is CASSLASDTQYF. CDR3 sequence (DNA): TGTGCCAGCAGCTTAGCGTCGGATACGCAGTATTTT.